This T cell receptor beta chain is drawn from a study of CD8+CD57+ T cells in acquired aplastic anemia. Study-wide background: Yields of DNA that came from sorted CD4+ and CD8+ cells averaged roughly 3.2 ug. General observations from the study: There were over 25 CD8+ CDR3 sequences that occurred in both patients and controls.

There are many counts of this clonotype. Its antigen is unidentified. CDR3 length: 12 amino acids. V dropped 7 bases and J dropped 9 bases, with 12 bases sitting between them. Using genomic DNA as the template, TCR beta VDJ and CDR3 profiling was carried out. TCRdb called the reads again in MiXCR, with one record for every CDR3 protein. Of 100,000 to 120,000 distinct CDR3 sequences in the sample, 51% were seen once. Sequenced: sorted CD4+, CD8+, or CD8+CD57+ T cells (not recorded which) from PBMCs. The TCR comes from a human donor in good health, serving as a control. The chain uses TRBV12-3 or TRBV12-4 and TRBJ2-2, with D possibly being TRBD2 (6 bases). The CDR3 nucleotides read TGTGCCAGCACTTGGGGGGTGAGGGAGCTGTTTTTT. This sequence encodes CASTWGVRELFF.